This T cell receptor (beta chain) was captured in a study of blood T cells in healthy people across ages. Through a sample-barcoded 5' primer and a J-beta primer mix, a second PCR was run for about 7 to 12 cycles. One entry per CDR3 protein, called by TCRdb with MiXCR from the 5' RACE reads. Counted here are 790,000 or so distinct CDR3 sequences, 46% occurring once; the ten biggest clones make up 15% to 20%. This clonotype was seen only once. With each sample, at least 6 micrograms of total RNA were extracted. This TCR came from a man at least 80 years old in good health. Material: blood.

This CDR3 reads CASSEFGGAWGGTQYF. CDR3 sequence (DNA): TGTGCCAGCAGTGAATTTGGCGGAGCCTGGGGTGGGACCCAGTACTTC. V usage is TRBV2 and J usage is TRBJ2-5; D is undetermined. This CDR3 has 16 residues. Germline lookup yields CDR1 SNHLY and CDR2 FYNNEI. Trimming took 2 bases from V and 7 from J, leaving 20 bases between them.